One and the same sample provided the 8 T cell receptor beta chains below, sequenced in a study of cytomegalovirus exposure and HLA in healthy donors. Researchers ran the PCR with 60 Vbeta and 13 Jbeta primers. The data were produced by immunoSEQ multiplex PCR, yet TCRdb's version contains in-frame clones alone and is incomplete. The data hold 95,000 to 100,000 clones, with 60% to 80% observed a single time. The material sequenced was PBMCs. Receptors were obtained from a woman aged 55-69 years in good health and CMV-seropositive.

This chain connects TRBV18 to TRBJ2-1; D is unresolved. The CDR3 runs 15 residues. V was pared by 6 bases and J by 0 bases, with 12 bases between. The germline V gene has CDR1 KGHSH and CDR2 LQKENI. The DNA for the CDR3 is TGTGCCAGCTCCACCTGGAGTTCCTCCTACAATGAGCAGTTCTTC. Translation: CASSTWSSSYNEQFF.

The V call is TRBV15, the J call TRBJ1-3, with D maybe TRBD1 (5 bases). The V gene lost 5 bases and the J gene lost 0 bases, with 11 bases spanning the gap. This CDR3 comprises 15 residues. CDR1 is LNHNV and CDR2 is YYDKDF in the germline V gene (reference sequence). The CDR3 region has the DNA TGTGCCACCAGCGAGGACAATGACTCTGGAAACACCATATATTTT. Its protein product is CATSEDNDSGNTIYF.

This clone has a handful of counts. The chain joins TRBV9 to TRBJ2-4; D is perhaps TRBD1 (5 bases). This CDR3 spans 14 amino acids. Trimming cost V 4 bases and J 1 base, with 9 bases left between them. Germline loops: CDR1 SGDLS, CDR2 YYNGEE. CDR3 loop: CASSSQGAKNIQYF. The DNA for the CDR3 is TGTGCCAGCAGCTCCCAGGGTGCCAAAAACATTCAGTACTTC.

The chain has TRBV5-1 and TRBJ2-6, with 9 bases that match TRBD1. Germline values: CDR1 SGHRS, CDR2 YFSETQ. The J segment lost 3 bases and the V segment lost 0 bases, leaving 7 bases of the junction unmatched. CDR3 length: 18 residues. CDR3 sequence: CASSLVDRGRSGANVLTF. The CDR3 DNA sequence: TGCGCCAGCAGCTTGGTAGACAGGGGGAGAAGTGGGGCCAACGTCCTGACTTTC.

V usage is TRBV30 and J usage is TRBJ1-2, with 9 bases fitting TRBD1. Trimming cost V 3 bases and J 6 bases; bases outside gene matches: 8. CDR1 and CDR2 from the germline V gene are GTSNPN and SVGIG (reference sequence). This CDR3 has 14 amino acids. As DNA, the CDR3 is TGTGCCTGGAGGCTAACCGGGACAGGGAATGGCTACACCTTC. Translated: CAWRLTGTGNGYTF.

V usage is TRBV4-2 and J usage is TRBJ2-1; 11 nucleotides agree with TRBD2. The CDR3 sequence is 20 residues long. CDR1 and CDR2 from the germline V gene are LGHNA and YNFKEQ. V lost 4 bases and J lost 3; bases outside the gene matches: 17. CDR3 protein: CASSPSKGTGTSGRYNEQFF. The CDR3 DNA sequence: TGTGCCAGCAGCCCCTCAAAGGGAACCGGGACTAGCGGCCGCTACAATGAGCAGTTCTTC.

The chain joins TRBV19 to TRBJ1-5; no reliable D call. Per germline, CDR1 LNHDA and CDR2 SQIVND (reference sequence). V was clipped by 9 bases and J by 0 bases, with 18 bases between them. CDR3 size: 16 residues. The CDR3 DNA reads as TGTGCCAGCACCTCCGTGGGAGGTAATAGCAATCAGCCCCAGCATTTT. This translates into CASTSVGGNSNQPQHF.

The genes are TRBV5-1 and TRBJ2-5, with 7 bases that match TRBD1. The CDR3 has 15 residues. Trimming cost V 2 bases and J 4 bases; bases outside gene matches: 8. Germline assignment: CDR1 SGHRS and CDR2 YFSETQ. CDR3 region: CASSLGGSPRETQYF. CDR3 nucleotide sequence: TGCGCCAGCAGCTTAGGGGGCAGCCCTAGAGAGACCCAGTACTTC.